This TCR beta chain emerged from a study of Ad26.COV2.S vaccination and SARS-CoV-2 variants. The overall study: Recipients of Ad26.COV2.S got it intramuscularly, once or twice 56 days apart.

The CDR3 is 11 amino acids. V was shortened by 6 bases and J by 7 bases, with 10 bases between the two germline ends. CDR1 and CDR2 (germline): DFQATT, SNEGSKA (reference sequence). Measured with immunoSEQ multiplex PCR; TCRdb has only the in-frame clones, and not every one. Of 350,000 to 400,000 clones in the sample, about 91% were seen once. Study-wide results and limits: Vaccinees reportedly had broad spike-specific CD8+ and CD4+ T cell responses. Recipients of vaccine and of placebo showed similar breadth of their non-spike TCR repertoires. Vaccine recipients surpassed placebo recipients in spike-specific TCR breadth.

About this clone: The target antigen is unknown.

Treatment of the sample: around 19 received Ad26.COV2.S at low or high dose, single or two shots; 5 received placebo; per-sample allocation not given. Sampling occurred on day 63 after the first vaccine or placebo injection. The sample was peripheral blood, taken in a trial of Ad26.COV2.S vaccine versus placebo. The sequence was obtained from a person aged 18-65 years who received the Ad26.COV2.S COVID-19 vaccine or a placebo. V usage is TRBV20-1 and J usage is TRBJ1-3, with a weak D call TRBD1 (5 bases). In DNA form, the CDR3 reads TGCAGTGCCCCCAGGGACAACACCATATATTTT. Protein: CSAPRDNTIYF.